This section outlines one TCR beta chain sequence together with its context. Each patient came to thyroid surgery without any prior treatment (of any kind). V was clipped by 6 bases and J by 4 bases; unmatched bases: 10. This CDR3 is 16 amino acids long. Looked up from germline, CDR1 is DFQATT and CDR2 is SNEGSKA (reference sequence). The sample belongs to a study of metastatic and nonmetastatic thyroid tumors. TCRdb re-called clones from the PCR reads using MiXCR. The profile shows over 30,000 clones, 33% of them singletons. Material for sequencing was tumor tissue. The genes are TRBV20-1 and TRBJ2-2; TRBD1 matches 11 bases. This receptor was identified in a female donor with papillary thyroid cancer or a benign thyroid nodule (not recorded which). Some clones in this sample may be carry-over from other donors' samples. The CDR3 region is CSALDRGPFLTGELFF. As DNA, the CDR3 is TGCAGTGCCTTGGACAGGGGGCCCTTCCTCACCGGGGAGCTGTTTTTT.